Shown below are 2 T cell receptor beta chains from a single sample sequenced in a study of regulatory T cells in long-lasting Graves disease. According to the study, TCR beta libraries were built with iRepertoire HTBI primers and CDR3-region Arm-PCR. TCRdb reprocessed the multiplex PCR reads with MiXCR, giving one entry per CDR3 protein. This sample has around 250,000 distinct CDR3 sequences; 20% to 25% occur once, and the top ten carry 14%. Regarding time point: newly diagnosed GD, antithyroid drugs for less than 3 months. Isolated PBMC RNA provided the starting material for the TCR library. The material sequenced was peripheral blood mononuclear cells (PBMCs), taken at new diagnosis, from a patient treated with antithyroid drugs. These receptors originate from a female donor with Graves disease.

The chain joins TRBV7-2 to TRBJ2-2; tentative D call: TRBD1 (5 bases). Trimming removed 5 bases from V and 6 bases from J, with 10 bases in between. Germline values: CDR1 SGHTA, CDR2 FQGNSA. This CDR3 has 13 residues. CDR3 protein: CASSPIRAGELFF. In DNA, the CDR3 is TGTGCCAGCAGCCCAATCAGGGCCGGGGAGCTGTTTTTT. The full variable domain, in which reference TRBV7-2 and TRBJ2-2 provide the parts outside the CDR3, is GAGVSQSPSNKVTEKGKDVELRCDPISGHTALYWYRQSLGQGLEFLIYFQGNSAPDKSGLPSDRFSAERTGGSVSTLTIQRTQQEDSAVYLCASSPIRAGELFFGEGSRLTVL.

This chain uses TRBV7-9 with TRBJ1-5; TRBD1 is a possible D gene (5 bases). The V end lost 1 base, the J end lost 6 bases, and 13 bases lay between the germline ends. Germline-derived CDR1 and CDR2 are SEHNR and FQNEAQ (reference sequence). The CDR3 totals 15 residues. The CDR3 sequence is CASSLGKGVIQPQHF. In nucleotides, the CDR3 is TGTGCCAGCAGCTTAGGAAAAGGGGTCATTCAGCCCCAGCATTTT.